These 15 T cell receptor beta chains came from one sample sequenced in a study of blood T cells in healthy people across ages. A second PCR, run for about 7 to 11 cycles, used a sample-barcoded 5' primer plus a J-beta primer mix. TCRdb called the 5' RACE reads again in MiXCR, with one record for every CDR3 protein. The sample lists 870,000 or so distinct CDR3 sequences, about 28% seen once, with roughly a sixth in the top ten. The sequenced sample was blood. All receptors come from a woman at least 80 years old in good health.

This chain joins TRBV20-1 and TRBJ2-4; 8 positions match TRBD2. J was trimmed by 1 base and V by 6 bases; bases with no gene match: 8. This CDR3 has 15 residues. Germline CDR1 reads DFQATT; CDR2 reads SNEGSKA (reference sequence). Written as DNA, the CDR3 is TGCAGTGCCTCGGGGGGGTTGGTCGCCAAAAACATTCAGTACTTC. This translates into CSASGGLVAKNIQYF.

CDR3 residues: CASSAPQVAGGRREQFF. CDR3 nucleotides: TGTGCCAGCAGCGCCCCCCAAGTAGCGGGGGGCCGGAGGGAGCAGTTCTTC. The rearrangement links TRBV9 to TRBJ2-1, with 10 bases fitting TRBD2. This CDR3 spans 17 amino acids. The trim removed 3 bases at V and 10 bases at J, leaving 16 bases unmatched. CDR1 is SGDLS, CDR2 YYNGEE, per germline.

A note on this clonotype: This may arise from a read error, as a much more abundant clone is one base away. The rearrangement links TRBV12-3 or TRBV12-4 to TRBJ2-3; a possible D gene is TRBD1 (5 bases). The CDR3 is made up of 15 amino acids. Here the CDR3 reads CASRMRRQSTDAQYF. The CDR3 bases are TGTGCCAGCAGAATGAGGAGACAGAGCACAGATGCGCAGTATTTT.

The rearrangement links TRBV3-1 to TRBJ1-4; 7 nucleotides match TRBD1. Trimming at V came to 1 base and at J to 8 bases, leaving 7 bases not matched to a gene. This CDR3 has 15 residues. CDR1 is LGHDT and CDR2 is YNNKEL in the germline V gene (reference sequence). The CDR3 bases are TGTGCCAGCAGCCAAGCGGGGTCAGGGGGGGAAAAACTGTTTTTT. As protein: CASSQAGSGGEKLFF.

The V gene is TRBV3-1, the J gene TRBJ2-2; 7 positions match TRBD1. The CDR3 totals 14 residues. Germline CDR1 LGHDT, CDR2 YNNKEL (reference sequence). V shed 2 bases and J 7 bases; nucleotides not matched to a gene: 4. The CDR3 loop is CASSQIRGRGELFF. CDR3 sequence (DNA): TGTGCCAGCAGCCAAATTAGGGGGCGCGGGGAGCTGTTTTTT. Looking up the rest from reference TRBV3-1 and TRBJ2-2 gives the full variable domain: DTAVSQTPKYLVTQMGNDKSIKCEQNLGHDTMYWYKQDSKKFLKIMFSYNNKELIINETVPNRFSPKSPDKAHLNLHINSLELGDSAVYFCASSQIRGRGELFFGEGSRLTVL.

The rearrangement links TRBV5-1 to TRBJ1-4, with D possibly matching TRBD1 (6 bases). Germline assignment: CDR1 SGHRS and CDR2 YFSETQ. The CDR3 covers 16 residues. The V end was cut by 4 bases, the J end by 0 bases, with 13 bases between. CDR3 protein: CASSSGQFSTNEKLFF. CDR3 DNA: TGCGCCAGCAGCAGTGGACAGTTTTCAACTAATGAAAAACTGTTTTTT.

This rearrangement joins TRBV6-6 to TRBJ2-5, with D perhaps assigned TRBD1 or TRBD2 (5 bases each). Germline CDR1 is MNHNY and CDR2 is SVGAGI (reference sequence). Trimming removed 8 bases from V and 2 bases from J, with 15 bases in between. The CDR3 has 14 amino acids. CDR3 amino acids: CASLQRGRQETQYF. CDR3 nucleotide sequence: TGTGCCAGCCTCCAGAGGGGCCGTCAAGAGACCCAGTACTTC.

This clonotype was seen more than once but under ten times. Since a much larger clone is just one base distant, this may be a read error. The chain couples TRBV6-5 to TRBJ2-5; 9 nucleotides line up with TRBD1. Germline values: CDR1 MNHEY, CDR2 SVGAGI. The CDR3 contains 14 residues. The CDR3 here is CAGSEQGAGETQYF. CDR3 DNA: TGTGCCGGCAGTGAACAGGGGGCTGGGGAGACCCAGTACTTC.

This clonotype was counted ten times or more. V gene TRBV29-1 combines with J gene TRBJ2-5; D is unclear. This CDR3 has 12 amino acids. The germline V gene has CDR1 SQVTM and CDR2 ANQGSEA. V lost 7 bases, J lost 7 bases, and 16 bases lay in between. CDR3 bases: TGCAGCGCCCGAGTAGGTGGGGTGACCCAGTACTTC. Protein product: CSARVGGVTQYF.

The chain uses TRBV4-1 and TRBJ2-2; either TRBD1 or TRBD2 may fit D (6 bases each). Germline V gives CDR1 MGHRA, CDR2 YSYEKL. CDR3 length: 17 residues. The V end lost 2 bases, the J end lost 4 bases, and 17 bases lay between the germline ends. The CDR3, as DNA: TGCGCCAGCAGCCAACGGGGGCGGTCGGAGTTCACCGGGGAGCTGTTTTTT. This gives the protein CASSQRGRSEFTGELFF.

The chain employs TRBV6-2 or TRBV6-3 and TRBJ2-7; TRBD1 matches at 10 bases. The CDR3 runs 14 residues. CDR1 is MNHEY and CDR2 is SVGEGT in the germline V gene. Trimming took 6 bases from V and 6 from J; bases not matched to a gene: 8. CDR3 protein: CASSQIDRGPEQYF. Written as DNA, the CDR3 is TGTGCCAGCAGCCAAATTGACAGGGGGCCCGAGCAGTACTTC.

The chain has TRBV20-1 and TRBJ1-4; TRBD1 might be the D (5 bases). Germline CDR1 DFQATT, CDR2 SNEGSKA (reference sequence). V dropped 5 bases and J dropped 8 bases, with 24 bases sitting between them. There are 16 residues in the CDR3. CDR3 amino acids: CSAFVRDGKNGEKLFF. CDR3 bases: TGCAGTGCTTTTGTGAGGGACGGGAAGAATGGGGAAAAACTGTTTTTT.

In this sample, this clonotype turned up a few times. This chain uses TRBV20-1 with TRBJ1-1, with D tentatively TRBD1 (6 bases). There are 15 residues in the CDR3. CDR1 is DFQATT, CDR2 SNEGSKA, per germline (reference sequence). Trimming left V 0 bases short and J 1 base short, with 12 bases between. The CDR3 nucleotides read TGCAGTGCTAGAGATTGGGGGGGCCAGAACACTGAAGCTTTCTTT. Its protein is CSARDWGGQNTEAFF.

In its sample, this clonotype was seen many times. This rearrangement joins TRBV28 to TRBJ2-7, with D tentatively TRBD1 (5 bases). The CDR3 is 19 amino acids. Trimming stripped 5 bases from V and 1 base from J, with 27 bases between. Per the germline V gene, CDR1 is MDHEN and CDR2 is SYDVKM. This chain's CDR3 is CASSPYGMAGLGDSYEQYF. CDR3 nucleotides: TGTGCCAGCAGTCCCTATGGTATGGCAGGGTTAGGGGATTCCTACGAGCAGTACTTC.

This clonotype came up many times. This chain links TRBV5-1 with TRBJ2-1; 8 nucleotides align to TRBD2. This CDR3 region has 16 residues. Per germline, CDR1 SGHRS and CDR2 YFSETQ. The trim removed 6 bases at V and 9 bases at J, leaving 17 bases unmatched. Here the CDR3 reads CASTTLRSGVLGEQFF. The CDR3 DNA sequence: TGCGCCAGCACGACACTACGTAGCGGGGTACTGGGTGAGCAGTTCTTC.